The clone carrying this TCR beta chain was detected a few times. Its antigen remains unknown. Assay: immunoSEQ multiplex PCR; the TCRdb copy retains only in-frame clones and omits some. The table has over 200,000 clones, 70% to 90% seen once. This sample stems from a study of cytomegalovirus exposure and HLA in healthy donors. Broader study findings: It was confirmed in vitro that a few of the CMV-associated chains were specific for CMV antigens.

V was pared by 0 bases and J by 5 bases, with 11 bases between. This CDR3 is built from 14 residues. In germline, CDR1 is GTSNPN, CDR2 SVGIG (reference sequence). The sequence came from a woman in her late teens or twenties in good health and CMV-seronegative. The material sequenced was PBMCs. The chain uses TRBV30 and TRBJ1-5, with a weak D call TRBD1 (5 bases). CDR3 sequence reads: CAWSVPGLDQPQHF. In DNA form, the CDR3 reads TGTGCCTGGAGTGTACCAGGGTTGGATCAGCCCCAGCATTTT.